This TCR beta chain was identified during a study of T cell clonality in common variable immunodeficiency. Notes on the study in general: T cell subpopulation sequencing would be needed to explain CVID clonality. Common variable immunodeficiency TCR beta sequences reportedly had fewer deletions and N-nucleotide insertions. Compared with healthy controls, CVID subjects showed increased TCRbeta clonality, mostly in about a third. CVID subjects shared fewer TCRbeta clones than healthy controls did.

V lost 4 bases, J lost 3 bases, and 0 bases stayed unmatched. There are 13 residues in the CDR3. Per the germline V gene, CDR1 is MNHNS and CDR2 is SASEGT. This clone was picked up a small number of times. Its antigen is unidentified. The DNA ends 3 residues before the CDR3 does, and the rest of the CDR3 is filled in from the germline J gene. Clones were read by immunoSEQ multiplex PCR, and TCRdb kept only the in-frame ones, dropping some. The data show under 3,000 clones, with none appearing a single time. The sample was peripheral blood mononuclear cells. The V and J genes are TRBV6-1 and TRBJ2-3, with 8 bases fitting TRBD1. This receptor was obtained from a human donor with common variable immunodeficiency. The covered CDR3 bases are TGTGCCAGCAGTGGACAGGGGACAGATACG. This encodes CASSGQGTDT. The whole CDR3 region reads CASSGQGTDTQYF.